This T cell receptor beta chain is from a study of response to subunit inactivated influenza vaccine. Per the germline V gene, CDR1 is MNHEY and CDR2 is SVGAGI. V trimming: 2 bases; J trimming: 6 bases; junction bases outside the gene matches: 0. The CDR3 is made up of 13 amino acids. In its sample, this clonotype was seen a few times. TCRdb fed the RT-PCR reads into MiXCR, producing one record per CDR3 protein. This repertoire shows just under 550,000 distinct CDR3 sequences, around 25% found once; its top ten account for 2.8%. These data were also reused for a study on T cells expressing NK-cell markers. That study reports: As the method of synthesis, 5'RACE template switching with UMIs yielded TCR beta cDNA.

This TCR was recovered from a man between 45 and 60 years old who received an inactivated influenza vaccine. The chain combines TRBV6-5 with TRBJ2-2, with 7 bases fitting TRBD1. Sequencing was performed on CD4+ T cells sorted from PBMCs, taken 12 days after vaccination. CDR3 sequence: CASSYDRAGELFF. CDR3 DNA: TGTGCCAGCAGTTACGACAGGGCCGGGGAGCTGTTTTTT.